This TCR beta chain was sequenced for a study of blood T cell repertoires in COVID-19. At the level of the study: Acute and convalescent COVID-19 samples came from the United States, Italy and Spain. Sample material is recorded as cDNA or gDNA derived from T cells, B-cell-depleted T cells, or PBMCs.

Per the original data handling: The authors estimated nucleated cell counts from reference gene primer amplification. Some clones are missing from TCRdb's copy, which holds only in-frame ones; the method was immunoSEQ multiplex PCR. The D gene and trimming were derived from the DNA, and the V and J assignments and clone size from that table. This sample carries 350,000 or so clones, more than 70% of them seen once, and the ten largest clones take roughly 10%. Seattle patient enrollment occurred during active infection, with longitudinal follow-up thereafter. This receptor was taken from a woman aged 25 to 39 with COVID-19, enrolled during active disease. Material: peripheral blood.

The CDR3 nucleotides read TGTGCCAGCAGCTTTGGGACAGGGAGCTCCTACGAGCAGTACTTC. This sequence encodes CASSFGTGSSYEQYF. The chain joins TRBV9 to TRBJ2-7, with 9 bases that match TRBD1. Germline V CDR1 and CDR2: SGDLS, YYNGEE. Trimming took 4 bases from V and 0 from J; bases not matched to a gene: 5. The CDR3 extends over 15 amino acids.